This record concerns one T cell receptor (beta chain) sequence. What it recognizes is unknown. This sample was included in a study of T cell responses to AZD1222 COVID-19 vaccine. TCRdb keeps only in-frame clones here, not all; method: immunoSEQ multiplex PCR. The sample holds some 31,000 clones, around 78% seen once. Trimming shortened V by 3 bases and J by 3 bases, and 15 bases separated the two germline ends. From germline, CDR1 is SEHNR and CDR2 FQNEAQ (reference sequence). The CDR3 contains 16 residues. Whole-study findings and limits: Nearly half of spike-specific TCRs reportedly go after variant regions that carry no mutations. Clonal diversity was possibly underestimated, and the donors were mostly white British, with more females. It was only a handful of AZD1222 recipients who were seropositive at baseline.

Second-dose timings of about 4 or about 12 weeks were pooled. This TCR came from an adult who received the AZD1222 COVID-19 vaccine. The chain combines TRBV7-9 with TRBJ1-3; perhaps TRBD1 as D (5 bases). Sequencing used peripheral blood, obtained 28 days after the second AZD1222 dose. CDR3 sequence: CASSFHSSGGGNTIYF. For the CDR3, the DNA is TGTGCCAGCAGCTTCCATAGCTCGGGGGGTGGAAACACCATATATTTT.